These T cell receptor beta chains were read from a single sample in a study of tumor-infiltrating lymphocytes in primary liver carcinoma. A single record per CDR3 protein comes from TCRdb applying MiXCR to the multiplex PCR reads. Of 180,000 or so distinct CDR3 sequences in the sample, 60% were seen once. The sequencing sample was made of peripheral blood. The receptors shown here come from a man aged 35 to 55 with primary liver carcinoma and hepatitis B virus infection. CDR3s include the opening cysteine and the closing phenylalanine or tryptophan. The D gene is left open where the match is weak. Not every row has a clone size; where given, it reads once, few, many or a size class.

>-|TRBJ2-1|TRBD1|TRBV4-1
TGCGCCAGCAGCCTTAGGGAAGGGGGCCCCAATGAGCAGTTCTTC
CASSLREGGPNEQFF
>once|TRBJ1-3|-|TRBV11-2
TGTGCTAGCAGCAAATTACAGGGAGGTGGAAACACCATATATTTT
CASSKLQGGGNTIYF
>-|TRBJ2-1|-|TRBV11-2
TGTGCCGGCAGCTTAGTTGCTGGAGGGCCCCATGGGCAGTTCTTT
CAGSLVAGGPHGQFF
>many|TRBJ2-2|-|TRBV6-5
TGTGCCAGCAGTACCCCCGACACCGGGGAGCTGTTTTTT
CASSTPDTGELFF
>few|TRBJ2-5|-|TRBV11-1
TGTGCCAGCTCACGTGGACAGAAAGAGACCCAGTACTTC
CASSRGQKETQYF
>-|TRBJ2-1|-|TRBV10-3
TGTGCCATCAGTGATGAAGGGGGGCCCAATGAGCAGTTCTTC
CAISDEGGPNEQFF
>many|TRBJ1-1|TRBD1|TRBV11-1
TGTGCCAGCAGCAGCGACAGGGTGAACACTGAAGCTTTCTTT
CASSSDRVNTEAFF
>few|TRBJ2-3|TRBD2|TRBV4-1
TGCGCCAGCAGCCAAATTGGCGGGAGAACAGATACGCAGTATTTT
CASSQIGGRTDTQYF
>-|TRBJ2-1|TRBD2|TRBV14
TGTGCCAGCAGCTCTCAGAGCGGGAGAGTCTACAATGTGCAGTTCTTC
CASSSQSGRVYNVQFF
>-|TRBJ1-1|TRBD1|TRBV12-3/TRBV12-4
TGTGCCAGCAGTATGACAGGGGTGAACACTGAAGCTTTATTT
CASSMTGVNTEALF
>-|TRBJ2-3|-|TRBV11-2
TGTGCCAGCAGCTTAGGCCTGGAATATACGCAGTATTTT
CASSLGLEYTQYF
>-|TRBJ2-5|TRBD2|TRBV5-5
TGTGTCAGCAGTCTAGCGGGATTAGAGACCCAGTACTTC
CVSSLAGLETQYF
>-|TRBJ2-7|TRBD2|TRBV7-9
TGTGCCAGCAGCTCGGCGGGAGGAGATTTCGACCCCTACGAGCAGTACTTC
CASSSAGGDFDPYEQYF
>-|TRBJ2-1|-|TRBV6-4
TGTGCCAGCAGTGACAAGTTAGCACGTTTTTCCTACAATGAGCAGTTCTTC
CASSDKLARFSYNEQFF
>-|TRBJ2-1|TRBD2|TRBV12-3/TRBV12-4
TGTGCCAGCAGTTTGACTAGCGCCTTCAATGAGCAGTTCTTC
CASSLTSAFNEQFF
>-|TRBJ2-5|-|TRBV11-2
TGTGTCAGCAGCCCTTTCAAGTGGTTGGGAGAGACCCAGTACTTC
CVSSPFKWLGETQYF
>-|TRBJ2-3|TRBD1|TRBV10-3
TGTGCCATCAGTAAGACAGGGGGGGGAGATACGCAGTATTTT
CAISKTGGGDTQYF
>-|TRBJ2-1|TRBD2|TRBV4-1
TGCGCCAGCAGCCGCTCCGGGACTAGCGGGAGGTACAATGAGCAGTCCTTC
CASSRSGTSGRYNEQSF
>-|TRBJ2-1|-|TRBV4-1
TGCGCCAGCAGCCAAGGAGTCTCCGAATCCTACAATGACCAGTTCTTC
CASSQGVSESYNDQFF
>many|TRBJ2-7|TRBD2|TRBV11-2
TGTGCCAGCAGCTTTGTAGCGGGGGAGATCTACGAGCAGTACTTC
CASSFVAGEIYEQYF
>few|TRBJ2-4|-|TRBV6-6
TGTGCCAGTAGTTACCTAGGTCAGCCACTAGCCAAAAACATTCAGTACTTC
CASSYLGQPLAKNIQYF
>-|TRBJ2-1|TRBD2|TRBV7-9
TGTGCCAGCAGTTTTAATCTAGCGGGCCTCTACAATGAGCAGTTCTTC
CASSFNLAGLYNEQFF
>few|TRBJ2-1|TRBD2|TRBV5-1
TGCGCCAGCAGCTTGACCGGGACTAACAATGAGCAGTTCTTC
CASSLTGTNNEQFF